This TCR beta chain originates from a study of T cell responses to AZD1222 COVID-19 vaccine. Using immunoSEQ multiplex PCR, the repertoire was profiled, and TCRdb retains in-frame clones only, with some absent. The sample holds more than 35,000 clones, 83% seen once. V lost 2 bases and J 2 bases, leaving 9 bases between the germline ends. The germline V gene encodes CDR1 MNHNY and CDR2 SVGAGI (reference sequence). The CDR3 sequence is 14 residues long. Sample: peripheral blood, taken on day 0 of AZD1222 vaccination. The source of this sequence is an adult in good health. V usage is TRBV6-6 and J usage is TRBJ1-2, with D tentatively TRBD1 (6 bases). CDR3 coding DNA: TGTGCCAGCAGTTACCCTACAGGGAACTATGGCTACACCTTC. Its translation: CASSYPTGNYGYTF.